This T cell receptor (beta chain) comes out of a study of shared clonotypes between healthy human individuals. As for the study in general: The donor pool was made up of two women and a few men aged 18 to 49. Each donor's CD4 naive and CD4 memory cells filled three plates apiece, CD8 naive two, and CD8 memory one. Whole-study findings and limits: When compared with the clonotypes that were shared by all four sorted-subset donors, the non-shared clonotypes turned out to have lower generation probabilities.

CD45RO-negative CD8 cells positively selected for CCR7 made up the naive population, which excluded terminally differentiated effector memory CD45RA+ cells. As regards this clone: No antigen is known for it.

J gave up 4 bases and V 3 bases, and 7 bases lay outside the gene matches. The CDR3 is 17 amino acids. Germline CDR1 is SGHAT and CDR2 is FQNNGV. Each sorted subset replicate got 200 ng genomic DNA, tens of thousands of genomes. Measured with immunoSEQ multiplex PCR; TCRdb has only the in-frame clones, and not every one. The sample holds about 680,000 clones, about 92% seen once. The receptor was isolated from a man aged 30 to 45 in good health. The V call is TRBV11-2, the J call TRBJ2-5; TRBD2 aligns across 14 bases. The sample was naive CD8+ T cells sorted from blood. The DNA of the CDR3 is TGTGCCAGCAGCTTTACTCCGGGGACTAGCGGGGGAGAGACCCAGTACTTC. Encoded protein: CASSFTPGTSGGETQYF.